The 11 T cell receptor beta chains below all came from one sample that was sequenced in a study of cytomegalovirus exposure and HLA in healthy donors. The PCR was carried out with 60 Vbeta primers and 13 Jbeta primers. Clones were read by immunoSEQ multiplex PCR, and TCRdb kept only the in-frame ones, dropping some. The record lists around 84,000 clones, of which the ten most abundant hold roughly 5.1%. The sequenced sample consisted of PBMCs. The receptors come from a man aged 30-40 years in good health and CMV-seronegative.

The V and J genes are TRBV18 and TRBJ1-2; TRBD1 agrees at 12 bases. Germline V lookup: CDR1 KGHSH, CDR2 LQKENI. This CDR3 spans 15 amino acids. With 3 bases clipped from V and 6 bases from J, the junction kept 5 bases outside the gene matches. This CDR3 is CASSPLGQGANGYTF. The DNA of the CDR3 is TGTGCCAGCTCACCGCTGGGACAGGGGGCCAATGGCTACACCTTC.

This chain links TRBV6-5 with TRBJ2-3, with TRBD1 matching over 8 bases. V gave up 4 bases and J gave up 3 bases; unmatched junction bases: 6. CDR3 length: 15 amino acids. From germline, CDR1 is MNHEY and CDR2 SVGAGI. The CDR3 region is CASSSRGRGTDTQYF. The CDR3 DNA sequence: TGTGCCAGCAGTTCCAGGGGGCGCGGTACAGATACGCAGTATTTT.

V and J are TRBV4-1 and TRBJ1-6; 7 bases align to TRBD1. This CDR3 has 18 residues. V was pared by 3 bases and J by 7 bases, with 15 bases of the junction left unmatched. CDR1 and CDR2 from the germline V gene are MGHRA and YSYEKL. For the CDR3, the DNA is TGCGCCAGCAGCCAGGCACAGGGGCTCACTTCCCCGAATTCACCCCTCCACTTT. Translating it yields CASSQAQGLTSPNSPLHF.

In DNA form, the CDR3 reads TGTGCCAGCAGCCCGCCGGGGACTTATCGCACCGGGGAGCTGTTTTTT. Translated: CASSPPGTYRTGELFF. The V gene is TRBV28, the J gene TRBJ2-2; a weak D match, TRBD2 (6 bases). CDR3 length equals 16 residues. Germline values: CDR1 MDHEN, CDR2 SYDVKM. Trimming cost V 6 bases and J 4 bases, with 18 bases left between them.

CDR3 sequence reads: CASSPGGAGYEQYF. Written as DNA, the CDR3 is TGTGCCAGCAGCCCTGGTGGAGCGGGTTACGAGCAGTACTTC. The V and J genes are TRBV6-6 and TRBJ2-7; maybe TRBD2 (6 bases). This CDR3 is 14 amino acids long. Germline loops: CDR1 MNHNY, CDR2 SVGAGI (reference sequence). V was pared by 6 bases and J by 4 bases, with 16 bases between.

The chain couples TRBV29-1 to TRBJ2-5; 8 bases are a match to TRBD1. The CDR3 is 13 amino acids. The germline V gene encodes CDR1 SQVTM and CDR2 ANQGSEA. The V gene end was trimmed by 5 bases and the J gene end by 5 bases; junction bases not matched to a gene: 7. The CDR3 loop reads CSVTGQGWETQYF. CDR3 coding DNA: TGCAGCGTTACCGGACAGGGATGGGAGACCCAGTACTTC.

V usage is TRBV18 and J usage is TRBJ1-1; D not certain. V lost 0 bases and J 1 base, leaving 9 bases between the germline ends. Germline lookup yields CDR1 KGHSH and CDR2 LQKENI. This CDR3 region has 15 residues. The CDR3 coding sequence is TGTGCCAGCTCACCACCTACGCGCCCGAACACTGAAGCTTTCTTT. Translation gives CASSPPTRPNTEAFF. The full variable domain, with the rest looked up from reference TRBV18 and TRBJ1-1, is NAGVMQNPRHLVRRRGQEARLRCSPMKGHSHVYWYRQLPEEGLKFMVYLQKENIIDESGMPKERFSAEFPKEGPSILRIQQVVRGDSAAYFCASSPPTRPNTEAFFGQGTRLTVV.

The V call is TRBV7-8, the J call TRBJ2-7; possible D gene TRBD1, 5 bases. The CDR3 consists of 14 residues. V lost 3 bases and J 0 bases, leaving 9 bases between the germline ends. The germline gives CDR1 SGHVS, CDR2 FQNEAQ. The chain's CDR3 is CASSLGRNSYEQYF. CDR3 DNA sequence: TGTGCCAGCAGCTTGGGGCGAAACTCCTACGAGCAGTACTTC.

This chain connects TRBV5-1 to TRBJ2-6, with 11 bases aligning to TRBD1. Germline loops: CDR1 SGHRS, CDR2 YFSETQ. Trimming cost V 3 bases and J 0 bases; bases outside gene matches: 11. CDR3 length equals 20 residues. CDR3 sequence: CASSSLIPGTGGSGANVLTF. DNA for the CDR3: TGCGCCAGCAGCTCCCTTATCCCCGGGACAGGGGGCTCTGGGGCCAACGTCCTGACTTTC. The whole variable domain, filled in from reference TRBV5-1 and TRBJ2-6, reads KAGVTQTPRYLIKTRGQQVTLSCSPISGHRSVSWYQQTPGQGLQFLFEYFSETQRNKGNFPGRFSGRQFSNSRSEMNVSTLELGDSALYLCASSSLIPGTGGSGANVLTFGAGSRLTVL.

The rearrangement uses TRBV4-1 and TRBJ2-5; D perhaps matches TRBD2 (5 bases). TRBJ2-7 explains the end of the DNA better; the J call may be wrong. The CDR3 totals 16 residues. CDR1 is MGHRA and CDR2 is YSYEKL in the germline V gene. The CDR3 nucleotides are TGCGCCAGCAGCCGCCCGAGGGAAGTAGGGTACTACGAGCAGTACTTC. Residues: CASSRPREVGYYEQYF.

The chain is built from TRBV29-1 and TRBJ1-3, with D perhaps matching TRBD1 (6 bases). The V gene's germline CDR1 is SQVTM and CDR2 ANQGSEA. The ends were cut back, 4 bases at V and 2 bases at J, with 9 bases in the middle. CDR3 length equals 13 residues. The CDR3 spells CSVARTAGNTIYF. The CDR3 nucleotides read TGCAGCGTTGCGAGGACAGCTGGAAACACCATATATTTT.